Listed below are T cell receptor beta chains from one sample, sequenced in a study of cytomegalovirus exposure and HLA in healthy donors. Using immunoSEQ multiplex PCR, the repertoire was profiled, and TCRdb retains in-frame clones only, with some absent. The sample lists about 60,000 clones; approximately 71% were seen once. The sample was PBMCs. The receptors were sampled from a man aged 35 to 55 in good health and CMV-seropositive. The CDR3 runs from the conserved cysteine through the conserved F or W. Each record gives: clone size, V gene, D gene, J gene, CDR3 DNA, CDR3 protein. D genes are given only for firm matches. Not all rows give a size; the values are once, few, many and, for expanded clones, a class.

clone_size: .
v_call: TRBV19
d_call: TRBD2
j_call: TRBJ2-3
cdr3_nt: TGTGCCAGTAGTATCGGGACTAGCGTAGCAGATACGCAGTATTTT
cdr3_aa: CASSIGTSVADTQYF

clone_size: .
v_call: TRBV11-2
d_call: .
j_call: TRBJ1-1
cdr3_nt: TGTGCCAGCAGCTCAGGACAGAACACTGAAGCTTTCTTT
cdr3_aa: CASSSGQNTEAFF

clone_size: .
v_call: TRBV18
d_call: .
j_call: TRBJ2-3
cdr3_nt: TGTGCCAGCTCGGGGAGGTTTAGCACAGATACGCAGTATTTT
cdr3_aa: CASSGRFSTDTQYF

clone_size: .
v_call: TRBV29-1
d_call: .
j_call: TRBJ1-1
cdr3_nt: TGCAGCGTTGAAGAAGGCACTAAGGACACTGAAGCTTTCTTT
cdr3_aa: CSVEEGTKDTEAFF

clone_size: .
v_call: TRBV12-5
d_call: TRBD1
j_call: TRBJ2-1
cdr3_nt: TGTGCTAGTGGCTCCCGGGACAGGGGGCCGCGATTTGAGCAGTTCTTC
cdr3_aa: CASGSRDRGPRFEQFF

clone_size: .
v_call: TRBV5-6
d_call: TRBD1
j_call: TRBJ1-2
cdr3_nt: TGTGCCAGCAGCTTGTGGGACAGGGGACCTTATGGCTACACCTTC
cdr3_aa: CASSLWDRGPYGYTF

clone_size: .
v_call: TRBV7-9
d_call: TRBD1
j_call: TRBJ1-6
cdr3_nt: TGTGCCAGCAGCACCCAGGGACAGGGGAATTCACCCCTCCACTTT
cdr3_aa: CASSTQGQGNSPLHF

clone_size: .
v_call: TRBV7-2
d_call: .
j_call: TRBJ2-5
cdr3_nt: TGTGCCAGCAGCTTGATCGGCAGAGGAGAGACCCAGTACTTC
cdr3_aa: CASSLIGRGETQYF

clone_size: .
v_call: TRBV4-2
d_call: .
j_call: TRBJ2-5
cdr3_nt: TGTGCCAGCAGCCAAGGTTTGGCGGGGCAGACCCAGTACTTC
cdr3_aa: CASSQGLAGQTQYF

clone_size: .
v_call: TRBV7-9
d_call: .
j_call: TRBJ2-4
cdr3_nt: TGTGCCAGCAGACCGGGACCAGGGGGGATTCAGTACTTC
cdr3_aa: CASRPGPGGIQYF

clone_size: few
v_call: TRBV6-1
d_call: .
j_call: TRBJ2-7
cdr3_nt: TGTGCCATCGGCAGAGGCACAGGGCATAAATACGAGCAGTACTTC
cdr3_aa: CAIGRGTGHKYEQYF

clone_size: .
v_call: TRBV12-5
d_call: TRBD1
j_call: TRBJ1-1
cdr3_nt: TGTGCTAGTGGTTTGCCCCAGACAGGGGACACTGAAGCTTTCTTT
cdr3_aa: CASGLPQTGDTEAFF

clone_size: .
v_call: TRBV12-5
d_call: TRBD1
j_call: TRBJ2-2
cdr3_nt: TGTGCTAGTGGTTTTGACAGGGGATACACCGGGGAGCTGTTTTTT
cdr3_aa: CASGFDRGYTGELFF

clone_size: once
v_call: TRBV4-3
d_call: TRBD1
j_call: TRBJ1-6
cdr3_nt: TGCGCCAGCAGCCAAGAGGGACAGCTAAGCTCCTATAATTCACCCCTCCACTTT
cdr3_aa: CASSQEGQLSSYNSPLHF

clone_size: .
v_call: TRBV5-1
d_call: TRBD2
j_call: TRBJ2-7
cdr3_nt: TGCGCCAGCAGCATTTCTAGCGGGGGGGCCTCCTTCCACGAGCAGTACTTC
cdr3_aa: CASSISSGGASFHEQYF

clone_size: .
v_call: TRBV6-1
d_call: .
j_call: TRBJ1-1
cdr3_nt: TGTGCCAGCAGTGAAAGTGGGATACGGACAGAAGCTTTCTTT
cdr3_aa: CASSESGIRTEAFF

clone_size: .
v_call: TRBV5-4
d_call: TRBD1
j_call: TRBJ1-1
cdr3_nt: TGTGCCAGCAGCTTTTCAGGGACAGGGAAAGCTTTCTTT
cdr3_aa: CASSFSGTGKAFF

clone_size: few
v_call: TRBV7-9
d_call: .
j_call: TRBJ2-7
cdr3_nt: TGTGCCAGCAGCTTCGGTGACAGGCGCTACGAGCAGTACTTC
cdr3_aa: CASSFGDRRYEQYF

clone_size: few
v_call: TRBV7-6
d_call: .
j_call: TRBJ2-7
cdr3_nt: TGTGCCAGCAGCTTAAGCAGGAACCACTACGAGCAGTACTTC
cdr3_aa: CASSLSRNHYEQYF

clone_size: .
v_call: TRBV4-3
d_call: TRBD1
j_call: TRBJ1-1
cdr3_nt: TGCGCCAGCAGCCAAGTAGCAGGGGGGAACACTGAAGCTTTCTTT
cdr3_aa: CASSQVAGGNTEAFF

clone_size: .
v_call: TRBV4-1
d_call: TRBD1
j_call: TRBJ2-4
cdr3_nt: TGCGCCAGCAGCCTTGCCGGGACAGGGAAGGACATTCAGTACTTC
cdr3_aa: CASSLAGTGKDIQYF

clone_size: many
v_call: TRBV6-5
d_call: TRBD1
j_call: TRBJ1-1
cdr3_nt: TGTGCCAGCAGTCCCGACAGGGGGACAATGGGCGAAGCTTTCTTT
cdr3_aa: CASSPDRGTMGEAFF

clone_size: .
v_call: TRBV5-4
d_call: .
j_call: TRBJ2-5
cdr3_nt: TGTGCCAGCAGCTTGTTCGCAGGGGACCAAGAGACCCAGTACTTC
cdr3_aa: CASSLFAGDQETQYF

clone_size: .
v_call: TRBV6-1
d_call: TRBD1
j_call: TRBJ2-7
cdr3_nt: TGTGCCAGCAGTGGATGGGGGACAGGGCCCTACGAGCAGTACTTC
cdr3_aa: CASSGWGTGPYEQYF

clone_size: once
v_call: TRBV9
d_call: .
j_call: TRBJ2-2
cdr3_nt: TGTGCCAGCAGCACAACGCAGGGGACCGGGGAGCTGTTTTTT
cdr3_aa: CASSTTQGTGELFF

clone_size: .
v_call: TRBV7-2
d_call: .
j_call: TRBJ2-5
cdr3_nt: TGTGCCAGCAGCTTAGCCGGACAGCCGGAGACCCAGTACTTC
cdr3_aa: CASSLAGQPETQYF

clone_size: .
v_call: TRBV29-1
d_call: .
j_call: TRBJ2-3
cdr3_nt: TGCAGCGGGGGAGTGGGTTCATCTGATACGCAGTATTTT
cdr3_aa: CSGGVGSSDTQYF

clone_size: .
v_call: TRBV27
d_call: TRBD2
j_call: TRBJ2-2
cdr3_nt: TGTGCCAGCAGTTTATCTAGCGGGGGAGCGAACACCGGGGAGCTGTTTTTT
cdr3_aa: CASSLSSGGANTGELFF

clone_size: .
v_call: TRBV15
d_call: TRBD1
j_call: TRBJ2-5
cdr3_nt: TGTGCCACCAGCAGAGAGAGACAGGGTACAGAGACCCAGTACTTC
cdr3_aa: CATSRERQGTETQYF

clone_size: .
v_call: TRBV5-1
d_call: TRBD1
j_call: TRBJ1-1
cdr3_nt: TGCGCCAGCAGCTTGAATCCAGGGGGAAATGGGAACACTGAAGCTTTCTTT
cdr3_aa: CASSLNPGGNGNTEAFF

clone_size: .
v_call: TRBV7-3
d_call: .
j_call: TRBJ1-1
cdr3_nt: TGTGCCAGCAGCTCCTCAGGGGACACTGAAGCTTTCTTT
cdr3_aa: CASSSSGDTEAFF

clone_size: .
v_call: TRBV7-2
d_call: TRBD2
j_call: TRBJ2-5
cdr3_nt: TGTGCCAGCAGCTTAGTCGGGACTAGCGGGGGGCAAGAGACCCAGTACTTC
cdr3_aa: CASSLVGTSGGQETQYF

clone_size: .
v_call: TRBV6-6
d_call: .
j_call: TRBJ1-6
cdr3_nt: TGTGCCAGCAGCGGACAGCTTAATTCACCCCTCCACTTT
cdr3_aa: CASSGQLNSPLHF

clone_size: .
v_call: TRBV5-3
d_call: .
j_call: TRBJ1-5
cdr3_nt: TGTGCCAGAAGCGTGAATGACAGCGTTAATCAGCCCCAGCATTTT
cdr3_aa: CARSVNDSVNQPQHF

clone_size: .
v_call: TRBV5-1
d_call: TRBD2
j_call: TRBJ2-1
cdr3_nt: TGCGCCAGCAGTTCAACTTCGGGGGGGACTAACAATGAGCAGTTCTTC
cdr3_aa: CASSSTSGGTNNEQFF

clone_size: .
v_call: TRBV30
d_call: .
j_call: TRBJ2-3
cdr3_nt: TGTGCCTCCCAGGGGGGCCAGGCAGATACGCAGTATTTT
cdr3_aa: CASQGGQADTQYF

clone_size: .
v_call: TRBV27
d_call: .
j_call: TRBJ1-2
cdr3_nt: TGTGCCAGCAGTTTGCTTTCCTCGGGAGGCTACACCTTC
cdr3_aa: CASSLLSSGGYTF

clone_size: once
v_call: TRBV5-6
d_call: TRBD1
j_call: TRBJ1-2
cdr3_nt: TGTGCCAGCAGCTTCTTAGGGGGCGCCTCGGCTAACTATGGCTACACCTTC
cdr3_aa: CASSFLGGASANYGYTF

clone_size: .
v_call: TRBV19
d_call: .
j_call: TRBJ2-7
cdr3_nt: TGTGCCAGTAAGGAGGCGTTCGGTGGCTACGAGCAGTACTTC
cdr3_aa: CASKEAFGGYEQYF

clone_size: .
v_call: TRBV7-2
d_call: TRBD1
j_call: TRBJ2-7
cdr3_nt: TGTGCCAGCAGTCACCCGGGACAGGGATCCTACGAGCAGTACTTC
cdr3_aa: CASSHPGQGSYEQYF

clone_size: .
v_call: TRBV6-5
d_call: .
j_call: TRBJ2-3
cdr3_nt: TGTGCCAGCAGATCTACAGGCACAGATACGCAGTATTTT
cdr3_aa: CASRSTGTDTQYF

clone_size: .
v_call: TRBV6-5
d_call: TRBD1
j_call: TRBJ2-7
cdr3_nt: TGTGCCAGCAGTTACGGGACAGGATCCCACGAGCAGTACTTC
cdr3_aa: CASSYGTGSHEQYF

clone_size: few
v_call: TRBV5-5
d_call: TRBD1
j_call: TRBJ2-7
cdr3_nt: TGTGCCAGCAGCTGGGGGACAGAGAGCTACGAGCAGTACTTC
cdr3_aa: CASSWGTESYEQYF

clone_size: few
v_call: TRBV4-3
d_call: .
j_call: TRBJ2-5
cdr3_nt: TGCGCCAGCAGCCAGTCGGACTGGCCTCAAGAGACCCAGTACTTC
cdr3_aa: CASSQSDWPQETQYF

clone_size: .
v_call: TRBV30
d_call: .
j_call: TRBJ1-1
cdr3_nt: TGTGCCTGGAGTCCCGGGAGCACTGAAGCTTTCTTT
cdr3_aa: CAWSPGSTEAFF

clone_size: once
v_call: TRBV15
d_call: TRBD1
j_call: TRBJ1-2
cdr3_nt: TGTGCTACCAGCGGCCTTACTCCGGGACAGGGGGCAATCAACCGACTTAACTATGGCTACACCTTC
cdr3_aa: CATSGLTPGQGAINRLNYGYTF